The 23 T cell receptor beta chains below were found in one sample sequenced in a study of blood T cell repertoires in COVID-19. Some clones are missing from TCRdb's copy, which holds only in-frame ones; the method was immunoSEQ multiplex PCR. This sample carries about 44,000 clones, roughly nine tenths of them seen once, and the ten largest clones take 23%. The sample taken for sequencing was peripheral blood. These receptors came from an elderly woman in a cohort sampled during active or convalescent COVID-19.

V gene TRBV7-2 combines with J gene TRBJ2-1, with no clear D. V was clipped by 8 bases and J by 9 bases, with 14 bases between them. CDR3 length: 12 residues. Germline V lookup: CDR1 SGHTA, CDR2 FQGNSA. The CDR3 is CASGGAIAEQFF. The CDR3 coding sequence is TGTGCCAGCGGCGGCGCGATCGCTGAGCAGTTCTTC. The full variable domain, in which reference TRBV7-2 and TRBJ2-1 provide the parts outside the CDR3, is GAGVSQSPSNKVTEKGKDVELRCDPISGHTALYWYRQSLGQGLEFLIYFQGNSAPDKSGLPSDRFSAERTGGSVSTLTIQRTQQEDSAVYLCASGGAIAEQFFGPGTRLTVL.

The CDR3 loop reads CASSLALEQFF. Written as DNA, the CDR3 is TGTGCCAGCAGCTTGGCACTTGAGCAGTTCTTC. The chain uses TRBV5-6 and TRBJ2-1, with D uncertain. V lost 0 bases and J 9 bases, leaving 4 bases between the germline ends. Germline CDR1 is SGHDT and CDR2 is YYEEEE. The CDR3 has 11 amino acids.

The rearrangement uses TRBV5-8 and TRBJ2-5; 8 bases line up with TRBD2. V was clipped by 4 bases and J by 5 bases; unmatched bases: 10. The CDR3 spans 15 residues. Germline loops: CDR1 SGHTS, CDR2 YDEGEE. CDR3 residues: CASSHNAGGRETQYF. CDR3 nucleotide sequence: TGTGCCAGCAGCCATAATGCGGGGGGAAGGGAGACCCAGTACTTC.

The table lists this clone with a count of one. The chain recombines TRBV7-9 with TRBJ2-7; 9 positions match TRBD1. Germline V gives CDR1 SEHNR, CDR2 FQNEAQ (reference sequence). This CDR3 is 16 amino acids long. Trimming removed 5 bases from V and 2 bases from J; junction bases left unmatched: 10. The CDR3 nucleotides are TGTGCCAGCAGCCAAAGGGGGACAGGGTCAACCTACGAGCAGTACTTC. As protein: CASSQRGTGSTYEQYF.

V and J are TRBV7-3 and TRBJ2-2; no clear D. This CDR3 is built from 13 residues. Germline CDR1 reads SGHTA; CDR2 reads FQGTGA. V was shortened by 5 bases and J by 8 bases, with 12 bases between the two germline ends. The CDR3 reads CASSPSSVGELFF. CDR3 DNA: TGTGCCAGCAGCCCAAGCAGCGTAGGGGAGCTGTTTTTT.

Here the CDR3 reads CASRSTMGAEQFF. The CDR3 DNA sequence: TGTGCCAGCAGATCTACAATGGGGGCTGAGCAGTTCTTC. This chain joins TRBV2 and TRBJ2-1; the D gene is possibly TRBD1 (6 bases). The V end lost 6 bases, the J end lost 9 bases, and 15 bases lay between the germline ends. CDR3 length: 13 amino acids. Germline CDR1 is SNHLY and CDR2 is FYNNEI.

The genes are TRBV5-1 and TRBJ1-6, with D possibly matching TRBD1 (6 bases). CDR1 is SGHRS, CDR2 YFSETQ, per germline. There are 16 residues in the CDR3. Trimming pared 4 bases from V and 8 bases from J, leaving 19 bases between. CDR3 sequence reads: CASSPLTQGKDSPLHF. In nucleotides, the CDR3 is TGCGCCAGCAGCCCCCTCACCCAGGGGAAAGATTCACCCCTCCACTTT.

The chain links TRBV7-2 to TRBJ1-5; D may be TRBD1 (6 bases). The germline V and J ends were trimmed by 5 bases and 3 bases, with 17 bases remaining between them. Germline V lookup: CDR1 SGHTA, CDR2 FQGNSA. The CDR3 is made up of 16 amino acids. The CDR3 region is CASSPAAGAVNQPQHF. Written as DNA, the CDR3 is TGTGCCAGCAGCCCTGCCGCGGGGGCGGTCAATCAGCCCCAGCATTTT.

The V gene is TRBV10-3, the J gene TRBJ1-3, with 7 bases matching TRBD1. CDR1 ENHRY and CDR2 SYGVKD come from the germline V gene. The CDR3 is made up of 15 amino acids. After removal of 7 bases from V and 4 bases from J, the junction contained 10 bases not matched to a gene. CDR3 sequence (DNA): TGTGCCATCACCGACGGGACAGCTTCGGGAAACACCATATATTTT. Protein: CAITDGTASGNTIYF.

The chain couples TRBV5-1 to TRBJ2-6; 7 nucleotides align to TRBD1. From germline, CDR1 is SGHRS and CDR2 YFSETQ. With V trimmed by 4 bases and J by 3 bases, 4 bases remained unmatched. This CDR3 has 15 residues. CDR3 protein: CASSPTGFGANVLTF. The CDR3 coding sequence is TGCGCCAGCAGCCCGACAGGGTTTGGGGCCAACGTCCTGACTTTC.

The CDR3 nucleotides read TGTGCCACCAGCAGAGATCGAGCGGGGGGCTTTTGGTTCTTC. It translates to CATSRDRAGGFWFF. This chain joins TRBV15 and TRBJ2-1; 9 bases line up with TRBD2. CDR1 and CDR2 (germline): LNHNV, YYDKDF (reference sequence). With 0 bases clipped from V and 15 bases from J, the junction kept 9 bases outside the gene matches. The CDR3 runs to 14 residues.

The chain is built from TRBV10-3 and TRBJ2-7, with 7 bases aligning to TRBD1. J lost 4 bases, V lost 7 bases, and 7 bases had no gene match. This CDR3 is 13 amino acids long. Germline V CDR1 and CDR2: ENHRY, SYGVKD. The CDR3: CAIMGQTPYEQYF. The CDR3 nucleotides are TGTGCCATCATGGGACAGACACCGTACGAGCAGTACTTC.

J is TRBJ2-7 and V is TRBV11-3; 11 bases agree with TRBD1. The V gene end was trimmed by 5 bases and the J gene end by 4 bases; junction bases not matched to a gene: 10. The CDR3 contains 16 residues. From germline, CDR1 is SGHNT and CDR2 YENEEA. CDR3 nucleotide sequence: TGTGCCAGCAGCCTAGGAGGGACAGGGGGACCTTACGAGCAGTACTTC. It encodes CASSLGGTGGPYEQYF.

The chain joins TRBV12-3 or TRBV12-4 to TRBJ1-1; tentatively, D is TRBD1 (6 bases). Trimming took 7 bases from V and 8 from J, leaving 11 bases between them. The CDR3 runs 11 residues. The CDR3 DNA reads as TGTGCCAGCACCCGTGGACAGGAAGCTTTCTTT. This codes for CASTRGQEAFF.

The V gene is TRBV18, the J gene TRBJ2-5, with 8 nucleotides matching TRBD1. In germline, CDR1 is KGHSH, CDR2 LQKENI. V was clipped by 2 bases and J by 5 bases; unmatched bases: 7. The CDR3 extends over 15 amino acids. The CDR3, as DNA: TGTGCCAGCTCACCAAGGACAGGGAATATTGAGACCCAGTACTTC. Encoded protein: CASSPRTGNIETQYF.

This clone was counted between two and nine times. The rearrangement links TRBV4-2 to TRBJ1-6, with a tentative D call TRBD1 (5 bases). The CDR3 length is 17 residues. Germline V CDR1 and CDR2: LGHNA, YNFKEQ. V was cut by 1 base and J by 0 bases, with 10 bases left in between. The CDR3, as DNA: TGTGCCAGCAGCCAAGGGGGCACCTACTCCTATAATTCACCCCTCCACTTT. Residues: CASSQGGTYSYNSPLHF.

The CDR3 spells CASSLWARGSPLHF. CDR3 in DNA: TGTGCCAGCAGTCTTTGGGCCAGAGGGTCACCCCTCCACTTT. This chain joins TRBV6-5 and TRBJ1-6, with D hard to call. CDR3 length equals 14 residues. Germline V gene data show CDR1 as MNHEY and CDR2 as SVGAGI. Trimming pared 5 bases from V and 10 bases from J, leaving 15 bases between.

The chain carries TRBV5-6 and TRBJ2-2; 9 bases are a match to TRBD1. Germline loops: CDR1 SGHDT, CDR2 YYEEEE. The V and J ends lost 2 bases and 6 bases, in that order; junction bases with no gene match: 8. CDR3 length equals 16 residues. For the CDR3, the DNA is TGTGCCAGCAGCTTAGGACAGGGGAAAGTCTCCGGGGAGCTGTTTTTT. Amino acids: CASSLGQGKVSGELFF.

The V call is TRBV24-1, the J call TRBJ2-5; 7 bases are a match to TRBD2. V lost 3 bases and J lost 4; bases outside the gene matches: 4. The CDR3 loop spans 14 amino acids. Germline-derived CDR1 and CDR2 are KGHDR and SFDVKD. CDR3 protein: CATSDAREGETQYF. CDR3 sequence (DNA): TGTGCCACCAGTGATGCTAGGGAGGGAGAGACCCAGTACTTC.

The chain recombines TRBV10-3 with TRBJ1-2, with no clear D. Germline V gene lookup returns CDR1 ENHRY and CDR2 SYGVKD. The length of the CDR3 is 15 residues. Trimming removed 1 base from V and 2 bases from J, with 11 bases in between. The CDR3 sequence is CAISEFRTGNYGYTF. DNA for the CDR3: TGTGCCATCAGTGAGTTTCGGACGGGAAACTATGGCTACACCTTC.

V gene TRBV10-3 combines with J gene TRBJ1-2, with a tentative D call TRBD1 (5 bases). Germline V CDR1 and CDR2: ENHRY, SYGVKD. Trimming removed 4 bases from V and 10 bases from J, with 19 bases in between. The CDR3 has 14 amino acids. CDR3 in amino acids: CAISATGGTGPYTF. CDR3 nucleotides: TGTGCCATCAGTGCGACGGGAGGGACCGGACCCTACACCTTC.

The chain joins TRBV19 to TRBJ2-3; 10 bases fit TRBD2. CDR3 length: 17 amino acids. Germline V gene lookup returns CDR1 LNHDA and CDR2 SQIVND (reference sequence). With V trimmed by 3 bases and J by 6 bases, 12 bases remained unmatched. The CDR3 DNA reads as TGTGCCAGTAGTATGGCTAGCGGGGGATCCGTTGGGGATACGCAGTATTTT. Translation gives CASSMASGGSVGDTQYF. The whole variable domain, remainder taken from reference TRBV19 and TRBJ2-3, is DGGITQSPKYLFRKEGQNVTLSCEQNLNHDAMYWYRQDPGQGLRLIYYSQIVNDFQKGDIAEGYSVSREKKESFPLTVTSAQKNPTAFYLCASSMASGGSVGDTQYFGPGTRLTVL.

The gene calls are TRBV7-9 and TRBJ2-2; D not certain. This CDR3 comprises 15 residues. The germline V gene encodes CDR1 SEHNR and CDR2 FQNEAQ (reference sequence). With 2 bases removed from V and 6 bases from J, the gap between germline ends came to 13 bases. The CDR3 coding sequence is TGTGCCAGCAGCTTACTGGGCCCCGCAGCCGGGGAGCTGTTTTTT. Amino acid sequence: CASSLLGPAAGELFF. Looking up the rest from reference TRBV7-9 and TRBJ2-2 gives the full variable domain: DTGVSQNPRHKITKRGQNVTFRCDPISEHNRLYWYRQTLGQGPEFLTYFQNEAQLEKSRLLSDRFSAERPKGSFSTLEIQRTEQGDSAMYLCASSLLGPAAGELFFGEGSRLTVL.